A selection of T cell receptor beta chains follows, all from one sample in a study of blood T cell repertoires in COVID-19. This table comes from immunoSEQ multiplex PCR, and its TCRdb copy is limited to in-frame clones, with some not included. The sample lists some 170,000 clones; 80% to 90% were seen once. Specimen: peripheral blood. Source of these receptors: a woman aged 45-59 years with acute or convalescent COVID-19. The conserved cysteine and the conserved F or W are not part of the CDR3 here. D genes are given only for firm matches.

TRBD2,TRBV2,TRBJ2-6,ASSVARGAWVLT
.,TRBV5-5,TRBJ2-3,ASSLKLADSTDTQY
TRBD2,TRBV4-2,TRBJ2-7,ASSQKRGGPYEQY
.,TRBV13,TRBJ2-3,ASSLNGVLGTDTQY
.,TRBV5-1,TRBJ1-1,ASSTEEGNTEAF
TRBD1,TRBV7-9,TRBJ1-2,ASSSPGQGIYGYT
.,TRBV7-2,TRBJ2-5,ASSRQRYQETQY
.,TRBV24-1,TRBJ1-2,ATSDLGRGYGYT
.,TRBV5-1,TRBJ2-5,ASSLVQRAQETQY
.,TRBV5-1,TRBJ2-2,ASSLWQANTGELF
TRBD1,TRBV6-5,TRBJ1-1,ASSYSPGQGYEAF